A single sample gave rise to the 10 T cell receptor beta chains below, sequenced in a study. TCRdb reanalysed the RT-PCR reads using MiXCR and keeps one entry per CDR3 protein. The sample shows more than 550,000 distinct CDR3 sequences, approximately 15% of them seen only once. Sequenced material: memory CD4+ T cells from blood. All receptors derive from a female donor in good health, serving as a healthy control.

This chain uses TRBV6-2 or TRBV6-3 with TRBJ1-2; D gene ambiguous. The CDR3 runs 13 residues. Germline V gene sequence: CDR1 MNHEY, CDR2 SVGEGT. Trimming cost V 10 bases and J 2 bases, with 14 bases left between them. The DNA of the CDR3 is TGTGCCACCGAGGTAACAGCGAACTATGGCTACACCTTC. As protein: CATEVTANYGYTF.

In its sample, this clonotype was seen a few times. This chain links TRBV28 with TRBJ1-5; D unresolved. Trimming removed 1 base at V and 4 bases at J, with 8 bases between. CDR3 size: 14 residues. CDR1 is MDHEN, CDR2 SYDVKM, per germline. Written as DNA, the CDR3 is TGTGCCAGCAGTTTATCACAGCTAAATCAGCCCCAGCATTTT. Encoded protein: CASSLSQLNQPQHF.

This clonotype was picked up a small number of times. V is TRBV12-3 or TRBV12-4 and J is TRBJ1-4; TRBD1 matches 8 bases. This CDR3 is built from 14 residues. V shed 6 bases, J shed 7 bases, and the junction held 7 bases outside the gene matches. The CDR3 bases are TGTGCCAGCAGACCTGGACAGGGCCTTGAAAAACTGTTTTTT. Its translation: CASRPGQGLEKLFF.

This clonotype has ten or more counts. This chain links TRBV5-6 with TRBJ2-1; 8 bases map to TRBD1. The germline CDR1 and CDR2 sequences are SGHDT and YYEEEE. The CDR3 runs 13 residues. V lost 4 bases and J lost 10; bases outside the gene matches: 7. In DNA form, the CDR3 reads TGTGCCAGCAGCAGGGACAGGTCAGGAGAGCAGTTCTTC. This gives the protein CASSRDRSGEQFF.

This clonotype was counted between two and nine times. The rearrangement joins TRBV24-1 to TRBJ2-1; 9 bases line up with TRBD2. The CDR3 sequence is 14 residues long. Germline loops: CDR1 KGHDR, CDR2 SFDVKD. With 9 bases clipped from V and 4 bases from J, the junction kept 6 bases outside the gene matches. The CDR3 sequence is CATPSGKVYNEQFF. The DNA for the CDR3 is TGTGCCACCCCTAGCGGGAAAGTTTACAATGAGCAGTTCTTC.

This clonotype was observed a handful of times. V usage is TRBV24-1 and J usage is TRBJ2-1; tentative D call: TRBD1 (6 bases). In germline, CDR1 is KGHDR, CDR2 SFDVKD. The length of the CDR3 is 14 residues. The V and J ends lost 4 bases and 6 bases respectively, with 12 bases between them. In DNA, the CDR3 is TGTGCCACCAGTGACCCAAACAGGGTCAATGAGCAGTTCTTC. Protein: CATSDPNRVNEQFF.

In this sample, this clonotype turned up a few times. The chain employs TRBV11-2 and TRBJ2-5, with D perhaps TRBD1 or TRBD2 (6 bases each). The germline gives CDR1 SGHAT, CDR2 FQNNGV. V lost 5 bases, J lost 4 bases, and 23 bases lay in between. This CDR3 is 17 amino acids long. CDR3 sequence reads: CASSLAGLVGGRETQYF. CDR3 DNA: TGTGCCAGCAGCCTAGCCGGCCTCGTCGGGGGCAGAGAGACCCAGTACTTC.

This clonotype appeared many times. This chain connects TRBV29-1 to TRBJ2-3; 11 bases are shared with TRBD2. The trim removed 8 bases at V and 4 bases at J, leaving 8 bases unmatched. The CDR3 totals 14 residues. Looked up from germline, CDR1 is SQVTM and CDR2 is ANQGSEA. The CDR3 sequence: CSSAGTSGSDTQYF. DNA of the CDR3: TGCAGCTCGGCCGGGACTAGCGGTTCAGATACGCAGTATTTT.

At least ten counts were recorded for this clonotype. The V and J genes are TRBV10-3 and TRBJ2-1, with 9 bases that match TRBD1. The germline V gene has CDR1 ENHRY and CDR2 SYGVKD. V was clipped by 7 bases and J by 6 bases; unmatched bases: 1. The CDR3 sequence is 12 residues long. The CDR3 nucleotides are TGTGCCATCAAGGGACAGGGCAATGAGCAGTTCTTC. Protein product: CAIKGQGNEQFF.

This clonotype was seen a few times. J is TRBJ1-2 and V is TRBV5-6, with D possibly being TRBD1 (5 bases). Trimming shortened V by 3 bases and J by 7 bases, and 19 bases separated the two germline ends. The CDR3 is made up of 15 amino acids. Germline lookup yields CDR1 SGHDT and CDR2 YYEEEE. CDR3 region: CASSSVSGIQGGYTF. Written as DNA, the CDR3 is TGTGCCAGCAGCTCCGTGTCCGGCATCCAGGGTGGCTACACCTTC.